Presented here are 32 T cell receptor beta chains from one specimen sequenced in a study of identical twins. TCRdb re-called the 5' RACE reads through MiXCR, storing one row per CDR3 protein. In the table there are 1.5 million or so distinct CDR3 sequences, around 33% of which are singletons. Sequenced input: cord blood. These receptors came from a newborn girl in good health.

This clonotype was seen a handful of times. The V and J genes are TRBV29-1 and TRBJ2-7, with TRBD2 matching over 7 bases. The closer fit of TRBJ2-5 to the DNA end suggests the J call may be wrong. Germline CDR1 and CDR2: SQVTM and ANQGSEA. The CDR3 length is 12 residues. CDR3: CSVGRWEGTQYF. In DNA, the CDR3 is TGCAGCGTGGGACGGTGGGAGGGGACCCAGTACTTC.

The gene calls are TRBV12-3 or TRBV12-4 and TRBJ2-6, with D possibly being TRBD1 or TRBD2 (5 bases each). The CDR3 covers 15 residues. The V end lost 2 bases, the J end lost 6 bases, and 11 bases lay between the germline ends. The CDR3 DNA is TGTGCCAGCAGTTTATCGGGGCGCGAGGCCAACGTCCTGACTTTC. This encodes CASSLSGREANVLTF.

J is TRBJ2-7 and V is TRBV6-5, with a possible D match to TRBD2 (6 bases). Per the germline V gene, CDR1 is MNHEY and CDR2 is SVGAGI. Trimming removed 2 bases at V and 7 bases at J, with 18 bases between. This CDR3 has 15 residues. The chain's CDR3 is CASSYGRWVRNEQYF. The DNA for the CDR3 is TGTGCCAGCAGTTACGGGAGGTGGGTGAGAAATGAGCAGTACTTC.

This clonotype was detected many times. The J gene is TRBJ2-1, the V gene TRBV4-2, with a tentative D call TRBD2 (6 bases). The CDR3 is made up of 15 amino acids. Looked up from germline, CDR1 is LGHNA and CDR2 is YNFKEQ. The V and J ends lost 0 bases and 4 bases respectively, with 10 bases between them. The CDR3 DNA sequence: TGTGCCAGCAGCCAAGATCGCGGGGATTACAATGAGCAGTTCTTC. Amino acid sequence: CASSQDRGDYNEQFF.

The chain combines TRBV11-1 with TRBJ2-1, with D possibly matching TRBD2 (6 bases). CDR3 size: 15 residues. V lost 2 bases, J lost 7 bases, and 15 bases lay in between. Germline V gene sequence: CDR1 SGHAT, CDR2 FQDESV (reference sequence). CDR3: CASSLRTTPGNEQFF. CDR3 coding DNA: TGTGCCAGCAGCTTACGGACTACCCCGGGTAATGAGCAGTTCTTC.

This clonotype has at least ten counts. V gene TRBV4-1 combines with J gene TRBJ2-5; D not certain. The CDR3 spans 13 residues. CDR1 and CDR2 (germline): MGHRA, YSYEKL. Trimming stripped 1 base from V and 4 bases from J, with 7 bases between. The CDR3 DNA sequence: TGCGCCAGCAGCCAAGCCCCCCTAGAGACCCAGTACTTC. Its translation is CASSQAPLETQYF.

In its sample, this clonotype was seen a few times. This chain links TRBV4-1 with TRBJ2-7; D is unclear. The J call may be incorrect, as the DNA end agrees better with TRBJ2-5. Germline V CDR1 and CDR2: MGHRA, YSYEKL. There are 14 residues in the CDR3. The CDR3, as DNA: TGCGCCAGCAGCCAGTTAGGAGCCCAAGAGACCCAGTACTTC. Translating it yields CASSQLGAQETQYF.

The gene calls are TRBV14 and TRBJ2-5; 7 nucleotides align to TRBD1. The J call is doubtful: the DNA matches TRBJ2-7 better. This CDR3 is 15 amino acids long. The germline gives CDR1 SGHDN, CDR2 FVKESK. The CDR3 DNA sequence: TGTGCCAGCAGCCAAGTGTCCGGGACAGAGGACGAGCAGTACTTC. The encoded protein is CASSQVSGTEDEQYF.

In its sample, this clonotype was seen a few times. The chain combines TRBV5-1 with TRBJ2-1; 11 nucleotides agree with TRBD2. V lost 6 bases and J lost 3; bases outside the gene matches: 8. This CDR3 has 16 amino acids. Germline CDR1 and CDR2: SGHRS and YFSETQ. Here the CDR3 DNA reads TGCGCCAGCACCTTAACTAGCGGGGGCATCTACAATGAGCAGTTCTTC. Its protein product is CASTLTSGGIYNEQFF.

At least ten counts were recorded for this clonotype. CDR3 nucleotides: TGCAGTGCGAGGACAGGGGCGATCTACAATGAGCAGTTCTTC. It translates to CSARTGAIYNEQFF. This chain links TRBV20-1 with TRBJ2-1; 9 bases match TRBD1. The germline CDR1 and CDR2 sequences are DFQATT and SNEGSKA (reference sequence). J gave up 3 bases and V 6 bases, and 6 bases lay outside the gene matches. The CDR3 has 14 amino acids.

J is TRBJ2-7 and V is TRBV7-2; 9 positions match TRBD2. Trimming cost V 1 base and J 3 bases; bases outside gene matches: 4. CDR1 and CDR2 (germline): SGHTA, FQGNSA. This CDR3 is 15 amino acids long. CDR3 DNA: TGTGCCAGCAGCTTAGGAAAACTAGCGGGCTACGAGCAGTACTTC. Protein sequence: CASSLGKLAGYEQYF. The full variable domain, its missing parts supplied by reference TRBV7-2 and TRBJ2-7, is GAGVSQSPSNKVTEKGKDVELRCDPISGHTALYWYRQSLGQGLEFLIYFQGNSAPDKSGLPSDRFSAERTGGSVSTLTIQRTQQEDSAVYLCASSLGKLAGYEQYFGPGTRLTVT.

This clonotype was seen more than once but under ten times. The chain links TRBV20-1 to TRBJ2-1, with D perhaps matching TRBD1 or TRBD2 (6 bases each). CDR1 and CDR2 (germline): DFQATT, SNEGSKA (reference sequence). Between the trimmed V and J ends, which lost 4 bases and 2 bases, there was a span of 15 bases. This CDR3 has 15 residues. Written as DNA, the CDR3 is TGCAGTGCTACCACTCTCGGGGGCCCCTACAATGAGCAGTTCTTC. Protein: CSATTLGGPYNEQFF.

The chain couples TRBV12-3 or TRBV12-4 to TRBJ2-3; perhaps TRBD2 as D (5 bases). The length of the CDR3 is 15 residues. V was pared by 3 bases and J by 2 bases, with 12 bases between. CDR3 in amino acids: CASSFGSGPTDTQYF. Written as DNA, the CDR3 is TGTGCCAGCAGTTTTGGGAGCGGCCCCACAGATACGCAGTATTTT.

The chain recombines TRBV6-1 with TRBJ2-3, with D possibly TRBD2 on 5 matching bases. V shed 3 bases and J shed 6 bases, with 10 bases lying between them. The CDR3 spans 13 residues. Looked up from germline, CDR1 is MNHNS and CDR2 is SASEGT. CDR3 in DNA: TGTGCCAGCAGTGATCTATCGGGGGATACGCAGTATTTT. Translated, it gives CASSDLSGDTQYF.

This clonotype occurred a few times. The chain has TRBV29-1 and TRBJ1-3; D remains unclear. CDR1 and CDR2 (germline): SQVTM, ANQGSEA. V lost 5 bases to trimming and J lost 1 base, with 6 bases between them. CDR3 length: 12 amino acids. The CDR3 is CSVRESGNTIYF. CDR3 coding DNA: TGCAGCGTTAGGGAATCTGGAAACACCATATATTTT.

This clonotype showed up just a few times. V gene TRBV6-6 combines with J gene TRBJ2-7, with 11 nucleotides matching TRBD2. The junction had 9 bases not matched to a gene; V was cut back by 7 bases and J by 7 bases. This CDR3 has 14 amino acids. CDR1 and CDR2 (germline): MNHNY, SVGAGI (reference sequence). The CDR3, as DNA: TGTGCCAGCAAGTTGACTAGCGGGGTCGATGAGCAGTACTTC. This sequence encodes CASKLTSGVDEQYF.

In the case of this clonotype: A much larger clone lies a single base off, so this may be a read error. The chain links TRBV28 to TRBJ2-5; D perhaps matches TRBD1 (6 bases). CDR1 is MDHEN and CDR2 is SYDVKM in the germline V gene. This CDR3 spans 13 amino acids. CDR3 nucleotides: TGTGCCAACAGTCGGGACACTCAAGAGACCCAGTACTTC. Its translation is CANSRDTQETQYF.

CDR3 bases: TGCGCCAGCTCTGGCAGGGAGACTCAGCCCCAGCATTTT. This sequence encodes CASSGRETQPQHF. V gene TRBV10-2 combines with J gene TRBJ1-5, with D possibly TRBD1 on 5 matching bases. Trimming took off 8 bases at V and 6 bases at J, with 14 bases between the two ends. The germline V gene has CDR1 WSHSY and CDR2 SAAADI. This CDR3 has 13 amino acids.

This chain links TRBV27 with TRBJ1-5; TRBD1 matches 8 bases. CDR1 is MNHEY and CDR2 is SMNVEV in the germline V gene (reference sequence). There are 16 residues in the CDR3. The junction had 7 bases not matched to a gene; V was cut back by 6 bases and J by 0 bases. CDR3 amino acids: CASRRRGPGSNQPQHF. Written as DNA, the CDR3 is TGTGCCAGCAGGCGCAGGGGGCCGGGTAGCAATCAGCCCCAGCATTTT.

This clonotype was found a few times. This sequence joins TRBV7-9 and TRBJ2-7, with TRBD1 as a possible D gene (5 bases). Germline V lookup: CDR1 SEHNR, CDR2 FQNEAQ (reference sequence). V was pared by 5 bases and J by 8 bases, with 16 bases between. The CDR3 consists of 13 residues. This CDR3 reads CASSPRQSTKQYF. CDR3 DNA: TGTGCCAGCAGCCCCCGACAGAGTACGAAGCAGTACTTC.

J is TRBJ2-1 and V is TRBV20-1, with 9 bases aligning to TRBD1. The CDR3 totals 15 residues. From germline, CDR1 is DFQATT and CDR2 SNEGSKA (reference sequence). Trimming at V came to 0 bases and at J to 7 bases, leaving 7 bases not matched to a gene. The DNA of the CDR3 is TGCAGTGCTAGAGATTCCGGGACAGGGAGGAATGAGCAGTTCTTC. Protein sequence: CSARDSGTGRNEQFF.

CDR3 protein: CASSLVIPGLQNGPYNEQFF. The DNA of the CDR3 is TGTGCCAGCAGCTTAGTGATTCCGGGACTCCAAAATGGGCCCTACAATGAGCAGTTCTTC. This chain joins TRBV13 and TRBJ2-1; D is possibly TRBD2 (6 bases). CDR1 PRHDT and CDR2 FYEKMQ come from the germline V gene (reference sequence). Trimming took off 1 base at V and 2 bases at J, with 24 bases between the two ends. The CDR3 runs to 20 residues.

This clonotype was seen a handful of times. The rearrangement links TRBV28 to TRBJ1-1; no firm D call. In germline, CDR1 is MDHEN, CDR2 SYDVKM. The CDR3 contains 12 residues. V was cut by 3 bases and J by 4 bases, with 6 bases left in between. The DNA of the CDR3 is TGTGCCAGCAGTTTTGAGGTCACTGAAGCTTTCTTT. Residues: CASSFEVTEAFF.

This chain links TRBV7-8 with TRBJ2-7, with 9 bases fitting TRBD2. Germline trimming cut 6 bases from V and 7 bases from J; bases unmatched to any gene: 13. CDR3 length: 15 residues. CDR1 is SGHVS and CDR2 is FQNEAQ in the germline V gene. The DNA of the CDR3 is TGTGCCAGCAGGCGGCGGGGGGGAAAATACAATGAGCAGTACTTC. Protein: CASRRRGGKYNEQYF.

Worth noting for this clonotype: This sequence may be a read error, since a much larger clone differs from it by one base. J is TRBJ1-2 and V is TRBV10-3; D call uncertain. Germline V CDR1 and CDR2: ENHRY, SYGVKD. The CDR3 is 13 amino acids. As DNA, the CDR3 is TGTGACATCAGGCGGCCCTCCCCATATGGCTACACCTTC. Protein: CDIRRPSPYGYTF.

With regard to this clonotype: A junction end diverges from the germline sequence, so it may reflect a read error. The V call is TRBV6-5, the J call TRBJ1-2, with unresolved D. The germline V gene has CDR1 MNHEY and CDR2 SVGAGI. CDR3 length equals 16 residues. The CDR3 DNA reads TGTGCCAGCAGTTACCACCAAACCGACACCCTCTATGGCCACACCTTC. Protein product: CASSYHQTDTLYGHTF.

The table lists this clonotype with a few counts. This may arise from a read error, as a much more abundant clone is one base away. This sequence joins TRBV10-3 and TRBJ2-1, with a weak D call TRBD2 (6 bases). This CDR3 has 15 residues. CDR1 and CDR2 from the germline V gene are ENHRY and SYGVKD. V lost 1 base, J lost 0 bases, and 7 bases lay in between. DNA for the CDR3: TGTGCCATCAGTGAGTTTAGCGGCTCCTACAATGAGCAGTTCTTC. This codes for CAISEFSGSYNEQFF.

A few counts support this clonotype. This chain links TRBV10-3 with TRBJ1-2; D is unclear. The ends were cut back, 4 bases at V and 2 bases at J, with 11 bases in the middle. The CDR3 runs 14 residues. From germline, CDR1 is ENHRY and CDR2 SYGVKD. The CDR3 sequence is CAISVNDGNYGYTF. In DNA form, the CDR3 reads TGTGCCATCAGTGTAAATGACGGGAACTATGGCTACACCTTC.

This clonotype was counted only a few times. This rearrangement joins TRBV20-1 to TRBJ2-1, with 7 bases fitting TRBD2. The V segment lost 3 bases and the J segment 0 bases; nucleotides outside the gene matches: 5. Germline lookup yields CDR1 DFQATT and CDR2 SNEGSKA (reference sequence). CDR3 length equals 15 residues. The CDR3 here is CSASSGSSSYNEQFF. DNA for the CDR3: TGCAGTGCTAGTAGCGGGTCGAGCTCCTACAATGAGCAGTTCTTC.

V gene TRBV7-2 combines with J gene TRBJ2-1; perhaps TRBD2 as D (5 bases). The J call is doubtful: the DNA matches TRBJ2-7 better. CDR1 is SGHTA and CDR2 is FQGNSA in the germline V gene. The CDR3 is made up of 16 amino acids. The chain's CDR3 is CASSLVGNLLYNEQYF. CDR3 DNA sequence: TGTGCCAGCAGCTTAGTCGGGAATCTGCTTTACAATGAGCAGTACTTC.

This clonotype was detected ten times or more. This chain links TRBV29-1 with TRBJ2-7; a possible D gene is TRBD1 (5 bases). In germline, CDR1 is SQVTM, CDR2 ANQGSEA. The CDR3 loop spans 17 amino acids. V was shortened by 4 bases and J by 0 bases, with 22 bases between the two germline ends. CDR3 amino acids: CSVVGRRQRVNSYEQYF. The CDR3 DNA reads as TGCAGCGTTGTGGGTCGGAGACAGCGAGTCAACTCCTACGAGCAGTACTTC.

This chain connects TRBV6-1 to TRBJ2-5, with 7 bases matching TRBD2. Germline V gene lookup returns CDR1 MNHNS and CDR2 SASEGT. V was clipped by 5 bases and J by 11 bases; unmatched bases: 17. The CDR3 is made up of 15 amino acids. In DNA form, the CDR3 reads TGTGCCAGCAGTCGGGACTACGCTATACGGAATGAGCAGTACTTC. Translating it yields CASSRDYAIRNEQYF.